One TCR beta chain is described in this entry. This clonotype has a count of ten or more. Its binding antigen is unknown. The input lacks base qualities; no much larger clone sits a single base away. The source of the sample is a study of CD8 T cells in ankylosing spondylitis (dated by TCRdb to 2015 to 2018). With respect to the entire study: To find TCR variants linked to disease, the study profiled T cell receptor beta repertoires in ankylosing spondylitis patients and healthy donors. Samples of peripheral blood were taken, and for ankylosing spondylitis patients, synovial fluid was collected as well. The whole study cohort included roughly 110 healthy donors and 25 ankylosing spondylitis patients.

These reads were obtained on an Illumina HiSeq 2500. Quantitative 5'-RACE with molecular barcodes was used to prepare TCR beta libraries. The source study handled its data this way. A new computational method, built on a probabilistic model of VDJ rearrangement, was used to identify disease-linked TCR variants. TCRdb trimmed public reads at Q25 via fastp, called clones via MiXCR and kept in-frame beta chains. Rows with a matching CDR3 protein are joined into one entry that keeps the most common DNA and genes. These V and J calls rely on TCRdb rather than the paper's analysis. The table for this sample lists 130,000 to 150,000 distinct CDR3 sequences; 6.5% to 8.5% of them were counted only once. Clones ranked in the top ten supply less than 7.5% of the sample. The full study reports these points: A CD8+ phenotype was shown by the disease-linked clones, which were found at relatively low frequencies in peripheral blood. Blood from ankylosing spondylitis patients appeared to be characterized by a TCR beta motif made up of several highly homologous amino acid variants. Some TCR beta motif variants had previously been reported in synovial fluid and blood of reactive arthritis patients, which suggested common disease-initiation mechanisms. According to the report, matched synovial fluid samples from ankylosing spondylitis patients were significantly enriched for the disease-linked clones.

Clipping removes 6 bases from V and 3 bases from J, with 10 as the unmatched junction base count. The cysteine opens and the phenylalanine closes a CDR3 of 15 amino acids. Just CDR3 DNA is preserved here, 45 bases in frame from base 1. CDR1 MNHNS and CDR2 SASEGT were looked up in the germline V gene. For each ankylosing spondylitis patient, the synovial fluid sample was matched to a blood sample from that same patient. This receptor was taken from a male donor with ankylosing spondylitis. Material for sequencing was synovial fluid, either unsorted or a sorted T cell fraction (not recorded which). Recombination linked TRBV6-1 to TRBJ2-7, and 8 junction bases match TRBD1. At the DNA level, the sequence is TGTGCCAGCAGGGGGATTACAGGGGGACGCTACGAGCAGTACTTC. Its protein reads: CASRGITGGRYEQYF.